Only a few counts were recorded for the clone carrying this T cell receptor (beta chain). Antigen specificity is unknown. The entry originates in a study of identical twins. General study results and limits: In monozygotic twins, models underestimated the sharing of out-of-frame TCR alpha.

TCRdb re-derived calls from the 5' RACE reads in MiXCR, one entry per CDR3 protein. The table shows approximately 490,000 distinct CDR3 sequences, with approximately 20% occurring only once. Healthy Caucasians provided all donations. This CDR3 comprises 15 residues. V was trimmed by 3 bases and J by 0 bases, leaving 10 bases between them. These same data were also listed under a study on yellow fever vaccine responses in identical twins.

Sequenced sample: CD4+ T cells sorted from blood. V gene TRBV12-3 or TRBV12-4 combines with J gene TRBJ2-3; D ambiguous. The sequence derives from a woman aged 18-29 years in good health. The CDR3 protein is CASSFNRLSTDTQYF. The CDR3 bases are TGTGCCAGCAGTTTCAATAGACTTAGCACAGATACGCAGTATTTT.